This passage covers 24 T cell receptor beta chains from one sample sequenced in a study of blood T cell dynamics during melanoma immunotherapy. The time point here: week 3, after first cycle of checkpoint inhibitor. Only in-frame clones appear in the TCRdb table, and some are missing; sequencing was by immunoSEQ multiplex PCR. This sample has some 4,000 clones, with approximately 90% found just once. Source: blood, taken from a patient treated with checkpoint blockade. Every receptor here comes from a human donor with melanoma.

The genes are TRBV10-1 and TRBJ2-7, with no clear D. Trimming cost V 5 bases and J 7 bases, with 6 bases left between them. This CDR3 comprises 10 residues. Germline loops: CDR1 WNHNN, CDR2 SYGVQD (reference sequence). As DNA, the CDR3 is TGCGCCAGCAGTATGGGGGAGCAGTACTTC. Translated, it gives CASSMGEQYF.

This chain links TRBV9 with TRBJ1-3; D is possibly TRBD1 (5 bases). With 2 bases removed from V and 0 bases from J, the gap between germline ends came to 15 bases. Germline lookup yields CDR1 SGDLS and CDR2 YYNGEE. This CDR3 spans 17 amino acids. The CDR3 DNA is TGTGCCAGCAGCGTGAGGGACGGAATAGACTCTGGAAACACCATATATTTT. Translation: CASSVRDGIDSGNTIYF.

This rearrangement joins TRBV25-1 to TRBJ2-3; 7 bases match TRBD1. Germline values: CDR1 MGHDK, CDR2 SYGVNS. The ends lost 5 bases at V and 1 base at J; junction bases unmatched: 3. The CDR3 contains 14 residues. The CDR3 reads CASSRQGRTDTQYF. CDR3 DNA: TGTGCCAGCAGTCGACAGGGACGCACAGATACGCAGTATTTT.

The CDR3 region is CASSYSSSTDTQYF. Here the CDR3 DNA reads TGTGCCAGCAGCTATTCCTCTAGCACAGATACGCAGTATTTT. The chain combines TRBV7-2 with TRBJ2-3; D is uncertain. Germline loops: CDR1 SGHTA, CDR2 FQGNSA. The CDR3 loop spans 14 amino acids. The V and J ends lost 4 bases and 0 bases respectively, with 8 bases between them.

V and J are TRBV19 and TRBJ2-4, with 7 bases matching TRBD2. In germline, CDR1 is LNHDA, CDR2 SQIVND (reference sequence). The CDR3 sequence is 15 residues long. Losses at the gene ends were 7 bases for V and 5 bases for J; bases not matched to a gene: 11. CDR3 coding DNA: TGTGCCAGTACCCGCGGCGGGAGTTTGGAAAACATTCAGTACTTC. Amino acid sequence: CASTRGGSLENIQYF.

This clone was seen just once. The chain joins TRBV9 to TRBJ2-1, with D possibly TRBD2 on 5 matching bases. The V gene lost 1 base and the J gene lost 1 base, with 9 bases spanning the gap. CDR1 is SGDLS, CDR2 YYNGEE, per germline. This CDR3 is 15 amino acids long. CDR3 bases: TGTGCCAGCAGCGTAACCGGGATGTCCTACAATGAGCAGTTCTTC. It encodes CASSVTGMSYNEQFF.

This chain uses TRBV6-6 with TRBJ1-5; unclear D gene. Germline-derived CDR1 and CDR2 are MNHNY and SVGAGI (reference sequence). V was clipped by 8 bases and J by 0 bases, with 8 bases between them. The CDR3 is 13 residues long. Here the CDR3 DNA reads TGTGCCAGCGGAGACTATAGCAATCAGCCCCAGCATTTT. The encoded protein is CASGDYSNQPQHF.

The rearrangement joins TRBV19 to TRBJ2-3; a weak D match, TRBD1 (6 bases). This CDR3 contains 15 residues. The germline V and J ends were trimmed by 5 bases and 4 bases, with 16 bases remaining between them. Germline CDR1 and CDR2: LNHDA and SQIVND (reference sequence). The CDR3 spells CASSFQGNPADTQYF. For the CDR3, the DNA is TGTGCCAGTAGTTTCCAGGGGAATCCCGCAGATACGCAGTATTTT.

This clone was counted once. The rearrangement uses TRBV18 and TRBJ2-7; 7 bases fit TRBD2. J gave up 3 bases and V 3 bases, and 8 bases lay outside the gene matches. The germline V gene has CDR1 KGHSH and CDR2 LQKENI. The CDR3 length is 15 residues. Here the CDR3 reads CASSPPPAGIYEQYF. The CDR3, as DNA: TGTGCCAGCTCACCTCCCCCAGCGGGGATCTACGAGCAGTACTTC.

The J gene is TRBJ2-2, the V gene TRBV30; 8 bases are shared with TRBD2. CDR3 length: 13 residues. CDR1 and CDR2 (germline): GTSNPN, SVGIG (reference sequence). V was clipped by 2 bases and J by 8 bases; unmatched bases: 4. CDR3: CAWSLVAGGELFF. CDR3 coding DNA: TGTGCCTGGAGTCTAGTAGCGGGAGGGGAGCTGTTTTTT.

The CDR3 DNA sequence: TGTGCCATCAGTGACCGAGGGGCAACAGAGCAGCCCCAGCATTTT. Translating it yields CAISDRGATEQPQHF. The rearrangement joins TRBV10-3 to TRBJ1-5; D is perhaps TRBD1 (5 bases). The CDR3 is 15 amino acids. Looked up from germline, CDR1 is ENHRY and CDR2 is SYGVKD. V lost 3 bases and J 7 bases, leaving 16 bases between the germline ends.

This clone was observed a few times. V and J are TRBV30 and TRBJ1-2; maybe TRBD1 (6 bases). Germline assignment: CDR1 GTSNPN and CDR2 SVGIG (reference sequence). The length of the CDR3 is 11 residues. The V and J ends lost 5 bases and 6 bases respectively, with 10 bases between them. CDR3 in DNA: TGTGCCTGGCAGGGGAACGATGGCTACACCTTC. Translation: CAWQGNDGYTF.

The rearrangement links TRBV7-7 to TRBJ2-5; TRBD1 agrees at 7 bases. V shed 5 bases and J 7 bases; nucleotides not matched to a gene: 13. CDR1 SSHAT and CDR2 FNYEAQ come from the germline V gene (reference sequence). CDR3 length: 15 residues. CDR3 nucleotides: TGTGCCAGCAGCCCCCAGACAGGGTCGGGCGGGACCCAGTACTTC. Protein product: CASSPQTGSGGTQYF.

The chain combines TRBV4-3 with TRBJ1-2, with D possibly being TRBD1 (6 bases). Trimming stripped 1 base from V and 6 bases from J, with 12 bases between. Germline V gene data show CDR1 as LGHNA and CDR2 as YSLEER. There are 14 residues in the CDR3. The CDR3 here is CASSQGLRGHGYTF. CDR3 nucleotide sequence: TGCGCCAGCAGCCAAGGTCTCAGGGGTCATGGCTACACCTTC.

This clone came up a few times. The chain combines TRBV6-5 with TRBJ1-5; the D gene is possibly TRBD1 (5 bases). The germline V and J ends were trimmed by 0 bases and 7 bases, with 13 bases remaining between them. The germline V gene encodes CDR1 MNHEY and CDR2 SVGAGI. CDR3 length: 15 residues. This CDR3 is CASSYSEGPEQPQHF. CDR3 nucleotides: TGTGCCAGCAGTTACTCGGAGGGGCCCGAGCAGCCCCAGCATTTT.

The V gene is TRBV6-7, the J gene TRBJ1-2, with no clear D. TRBV6-7 is known as an ORF, though its function is uncertain. The CDR3 totals 18 residues. The V end lost 6 bases, the J end lost 2 bases, and 25 bases lay between the germline ends. CDR3 residues: CASSRYPLGSQRNYGYTF. The CDR3 nucleotides are TGTGCCAGCAGCCGATACCCATTAGGGAGTCAAAGAAACTATGGCTACACCTTC.

The chain carries TRBV29-1 and TRBJ2-5; 8 positions match TRBD2. Germline assignment: CDR1 SQVTM and CDR2 ANQGSEA. The V segment lost 6 bases and the J segment 5 bases; nucleotides outside the gene matches: 14. There are 15 residues in the CDR3. The CDR3 reads CSVMDHGRAGETQYF. CDR3 sequence (DNA): TGCAGCGTAATGGATCACGGGAGGGCCGGGGAGACCCAGTACTTC.

This chain uses TRBV13 with TRBJ2-1; 12 bases are shared with TRBD2. V shed 2 bases, J shed 10 bases, and the junction held 9 bases outside the gene matches. CDR1 and CDR2 (germline): PRHDT, FYEKMQ (reference sequence). CDR3 size: 16 residues. CDR3 in DNA: TGTGCCAGCAGCTTAACTAGCGGGGGGCCGGGTAAGGAGCAGTTCTTC. Translated: CASSLTSGGPGKEQFF. The variable domain in full, completed from reference TRBV13 and TRBJ2-1, reads AAGVIQSPRHLIKEKRETATLKCYPIPRHDTVYWYQQGPGQDPQFLISFYEKMQSDKGSIPDRFSAQQFSDYHSELNMSSLELGDSALYFCASSLTSGGPGKEQFFGPGTRLTVL.

V is TRBV7-8 and J is TRBJ1-1; 8 bases agree with TRBD1. The CDR3 has 15 residues. V shed 5 bases, J shed 0 bases, and the junction held 5 bases outside the gene matches. From germline, CDR1 is SGHVS and CDR2 FQNEAQ. CDR3 sequence (DNA): TGTGCCAGCAGCATCGGACAGGGTGTGAACACTGAAGCTTTCTTT. This codes for CASSIGQGVNTEAFF.

The chain employs TRBV7-9 and TRBJ2-5, with 10 bases fitting TRBD1. The germline V gene has CDR1 SEHNR and CDR2 FQNEAQ (reference sequence). CDR3 length: 15 residues. Trimming removed 3 bases from V and 5 bases from J; junction bases left unmatched: 6. The chain's CDR3 is CASSFGTGARETQYF. The CDR3 DNA reads TGTGCCAGCAGCTTCGGGACAGGGGCCCGGGAGACCCAGTACTTC. The variable domain in full, with the rest retrieved from reference TRBV7-9 and TRBJ2-5, is DTGVSQNPRHKITKRGQNVTFRCDPISEHNRLYWYRQTLGQGPEFLTYFQNEAQLEKSRLLSDRFSAERPKGSFSTLEIQRTEQGDSAMYLCASSFGTGARETQYFGPGTRLLVL.

The chain carries TRBV2 and TRBJ1-1, with 10 bases aligning to TRBD1. CDR3 length equals 14 residues. With V trimmed by 6 bases and J by 5 bases, 6 bases remained unmatched. CDR1 and CDR2 (germline): SNHLY, FYNNEI. CDR3 residues: CASSFDRGLTEAFF. The CDR3 DNA sequence: TGTGCCAGCAGCTTCGACAGGGGGCTTACTGAAGCTTTCTTT.

V gene TRBV6-1 combines with J gene TRBJ2-1, with 8 bases aligning to TRBD2. The CDR3 runs to 14 residues. Germline CDR1 reads MNHNS; CDR2 reads SASEGT. V lost 8 bases, J lost 6 bases, and 9 bases stayed unmatched. CDR3 region: CASHPGLAGNEQFF. CDR3 nucleotide sequence: TGTGCCAGCCATCCGGGGCTAGCGGGCAATGAGCAGTTCTTC.

The chain has TRBV5-4 and TRBJ2-7; 7 nucleotides agree with TRBD1. Per germline, CDR1 SGHNT and CDR2 YYREEE (reference sequence). V gave up 4 bases and J gave up 2 bases; unmatched junction bases: 6. The CDR3 sequence is 14 residues long. The DNA for the CDR3 is TGTGCCAGCAGCGATACCAGGGGGACCTACGAGCAGTACTTC. Translation: CASSDTRGTYEQYF.

In the case of this clone: It is unclear where the CDR3 begins or ends on the DNA, so no DNA is shown, and the CDR3 is as TCRdb lists it. The rearrangement joins TRBV6-1 to TRBJ2-5. Inclusive of both ends, the CDR3 amounts to 12 amino acids. Germline V lookup: CDR1 MNHNS, CDR2 SASEGT. The CDR3 sequence: CASSESVAAGNF.